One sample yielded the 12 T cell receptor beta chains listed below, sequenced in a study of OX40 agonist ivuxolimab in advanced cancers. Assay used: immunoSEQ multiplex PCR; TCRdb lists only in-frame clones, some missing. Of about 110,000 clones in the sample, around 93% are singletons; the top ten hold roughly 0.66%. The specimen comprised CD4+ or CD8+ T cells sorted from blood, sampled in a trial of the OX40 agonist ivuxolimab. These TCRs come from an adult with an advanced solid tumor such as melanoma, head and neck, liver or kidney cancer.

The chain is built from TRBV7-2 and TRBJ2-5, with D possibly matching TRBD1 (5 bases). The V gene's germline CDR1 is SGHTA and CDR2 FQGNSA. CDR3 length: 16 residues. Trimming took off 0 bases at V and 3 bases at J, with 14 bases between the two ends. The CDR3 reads CASSLAHRPREETQYF. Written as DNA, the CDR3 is TGTGCCAGCAGCTTAGCGCACAGGCCCCGTGAAGAGACCCAGTACTTC.

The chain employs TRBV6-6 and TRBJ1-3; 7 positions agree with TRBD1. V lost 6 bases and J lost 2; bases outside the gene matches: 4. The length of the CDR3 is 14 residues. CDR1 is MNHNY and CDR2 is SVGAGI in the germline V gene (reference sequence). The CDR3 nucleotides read TGTGCCAGCAGCCTCCAGGGGGCTGGAAACACCATATATTTT. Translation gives CASSLQGAGNTIYF.

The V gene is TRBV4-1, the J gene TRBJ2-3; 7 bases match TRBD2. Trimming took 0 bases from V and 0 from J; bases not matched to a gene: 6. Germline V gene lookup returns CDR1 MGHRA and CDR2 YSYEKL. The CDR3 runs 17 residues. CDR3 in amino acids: CASSQEGTGRSTDTQYF. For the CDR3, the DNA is TGCGCCAGCAGCCAAGAAGGTACCGGGAGGAGCACAGATACGCAGTATTTT.

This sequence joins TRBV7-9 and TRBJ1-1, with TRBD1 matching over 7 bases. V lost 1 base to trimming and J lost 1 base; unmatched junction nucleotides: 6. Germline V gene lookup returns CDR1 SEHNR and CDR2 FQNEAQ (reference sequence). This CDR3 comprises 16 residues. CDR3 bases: TGTGCCAGCAGCTTAGGGGGGACAGTTCCGAACACTGAAGCTTTCTTT. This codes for CASSLGGTVPNTEAFF.

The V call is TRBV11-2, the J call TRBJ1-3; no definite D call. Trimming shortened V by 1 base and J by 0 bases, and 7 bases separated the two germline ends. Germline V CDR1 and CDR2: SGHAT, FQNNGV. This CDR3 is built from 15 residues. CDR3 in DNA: TGTGCCAGCAGCTTAGGTCCACTCTCTGGAAACACCATATATTTT. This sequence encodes CASSLGPLSGNTIYF.

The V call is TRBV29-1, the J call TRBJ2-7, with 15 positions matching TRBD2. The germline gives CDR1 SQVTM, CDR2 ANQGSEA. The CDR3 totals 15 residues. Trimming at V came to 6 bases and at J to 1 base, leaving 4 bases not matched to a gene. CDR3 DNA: TGCAGCGTGGCGGGACTAGCGGGAGGTTCCTACGAGCAGTACTTC. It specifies CSVAGLAGGSYEQYF.

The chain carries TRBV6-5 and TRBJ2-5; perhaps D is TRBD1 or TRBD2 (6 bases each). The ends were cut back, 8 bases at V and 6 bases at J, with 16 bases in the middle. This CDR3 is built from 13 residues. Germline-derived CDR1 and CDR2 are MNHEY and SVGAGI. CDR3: CASSLPGAKTQYF. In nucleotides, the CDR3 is TGTGCCAGCTCTTTGCCGGGGGCGAAGACCCAGTACTTC.

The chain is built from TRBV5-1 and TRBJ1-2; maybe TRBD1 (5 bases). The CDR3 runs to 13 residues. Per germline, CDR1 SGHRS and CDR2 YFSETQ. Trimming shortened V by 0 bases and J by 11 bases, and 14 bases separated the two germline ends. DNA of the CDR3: TGCGCCAGCAGCTTGGCGGGACCTAGTAATTACACCTTC. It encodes CASSLAGPSNYTF.

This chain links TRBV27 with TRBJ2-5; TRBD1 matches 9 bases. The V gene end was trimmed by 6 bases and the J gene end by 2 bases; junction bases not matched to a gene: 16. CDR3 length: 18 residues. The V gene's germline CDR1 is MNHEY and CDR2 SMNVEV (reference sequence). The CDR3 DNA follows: TGTGCCAGCAGCCGCCGGCCCGAGACAGGGGGTGGACAAGAGACCCAGTACTTC. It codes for CASSRRPETGGGQETQYF.

The CDR3 sequence is CASSIDRDRAGQFF. The CDR3 nucleotides are TGTGCCAGTAGTATAGATCGGGACAGGGCCGGGCAGTTCTTC. The chain is built from TRBV19 and TRBJ2-1; 9 positions agree with TRBD1. J lost 12 bases, V lost 0 bases, and 6 bases had no gene match. The germline V gene encodes CDR1 LNHDA and CDR2 SQIVND (reference sequence). CDR3 length equals 14 residues.

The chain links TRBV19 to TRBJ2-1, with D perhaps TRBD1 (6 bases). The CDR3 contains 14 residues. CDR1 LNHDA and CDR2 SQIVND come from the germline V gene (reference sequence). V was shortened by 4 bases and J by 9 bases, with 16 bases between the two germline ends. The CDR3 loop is CASSSDRWSSEQFF. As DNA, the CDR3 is TGTGCCAGTAGTAGCGACAGGTGGTCGAGTGAGCAGTTCTTC.

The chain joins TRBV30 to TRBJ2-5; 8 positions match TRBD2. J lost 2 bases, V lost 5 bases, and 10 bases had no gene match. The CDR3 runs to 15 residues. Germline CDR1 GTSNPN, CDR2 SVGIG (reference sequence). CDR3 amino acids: CAWAPGGVSQETQYF. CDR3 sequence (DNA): TGTGCCTGGGCCCCGGGGGGGGTTAGTCAAGAGACCCAGTACTTC.